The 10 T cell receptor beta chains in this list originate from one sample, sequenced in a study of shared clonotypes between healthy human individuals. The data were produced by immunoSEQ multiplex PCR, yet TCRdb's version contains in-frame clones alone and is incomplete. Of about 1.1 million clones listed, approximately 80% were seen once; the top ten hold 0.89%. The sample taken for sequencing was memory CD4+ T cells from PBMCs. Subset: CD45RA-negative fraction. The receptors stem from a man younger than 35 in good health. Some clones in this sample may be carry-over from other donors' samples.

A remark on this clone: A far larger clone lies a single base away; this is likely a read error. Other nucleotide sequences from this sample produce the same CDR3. CDR3 nucleotides: TGTGCCAGCAGTGGCAACAGGGGGTGGGGAGCTGAAGCTTTCTTC. This codes for CASSGNRGWGAEAFF. The chain combines TRBV25-1 with TRBJ1-1; 8 positions agree with TRBD1. The CDR3 has 15 amino acids. Germline CDR1 and CDR2: MGHDK and SYGVNS.

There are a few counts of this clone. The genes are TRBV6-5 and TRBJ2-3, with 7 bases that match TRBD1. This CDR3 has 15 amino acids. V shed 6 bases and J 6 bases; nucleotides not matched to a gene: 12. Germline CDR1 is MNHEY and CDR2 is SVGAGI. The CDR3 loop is CASSRTGAPSDTQYF. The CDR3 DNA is TGTGCCAGCAGCAGAACAGGGGCCCCCTCGGATACGCAGTATTTT.

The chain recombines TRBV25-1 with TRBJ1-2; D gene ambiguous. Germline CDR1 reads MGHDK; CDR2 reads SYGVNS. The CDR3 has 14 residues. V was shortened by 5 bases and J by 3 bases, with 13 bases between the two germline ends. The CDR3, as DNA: TGTGCCAGCAGTAGTGACACTTCCTACTATGGCTACACCTTC. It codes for CASSSDTSYYGYTF.

This CDR3 reads CASSAGLAGAGETQYF. CDR3 coding DNA: TGCGCCAGCAGCGCTGGACTAGCGGGAGCGGGGGAGACCCAGTACTTC. This chain joins TRBV10-1 and TRBJ2-5; 13 bases are shared with TRBD2. The germline CDR1 and CDR2 sequences are WNHNN and SYGVQD (reference sequence). V trimming: 6 bases; J trimming: 5 bases; junction bases outside the gene matches: 9. The CDR3 is made up of 16 amino acids.

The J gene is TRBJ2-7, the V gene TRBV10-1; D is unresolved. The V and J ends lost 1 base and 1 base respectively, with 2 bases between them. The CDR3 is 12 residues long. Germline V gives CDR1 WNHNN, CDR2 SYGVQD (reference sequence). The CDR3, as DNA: TGCGCCAGCAGTGAGTGGTCCTACGAGCAGTACTTC. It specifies CASSEWSYEQYF.

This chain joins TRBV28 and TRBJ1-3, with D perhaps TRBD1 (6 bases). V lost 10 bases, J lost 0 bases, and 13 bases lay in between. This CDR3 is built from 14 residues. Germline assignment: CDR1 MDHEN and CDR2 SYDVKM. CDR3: CATLGGISGNTIYF. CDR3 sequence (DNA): TGTGCCACCTTAGGGGGGATCTCTGGAAACACCATATATTTT.

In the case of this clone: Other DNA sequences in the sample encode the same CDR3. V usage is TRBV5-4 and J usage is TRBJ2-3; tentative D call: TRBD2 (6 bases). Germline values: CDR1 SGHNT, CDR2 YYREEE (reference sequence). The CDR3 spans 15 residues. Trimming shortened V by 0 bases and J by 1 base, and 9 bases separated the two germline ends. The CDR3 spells CASSLGLGGTDTQYF. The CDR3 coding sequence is TGTGCCAGCAGCTTGGGACTAGGGGGCACAGATACGCAGTATTTT.

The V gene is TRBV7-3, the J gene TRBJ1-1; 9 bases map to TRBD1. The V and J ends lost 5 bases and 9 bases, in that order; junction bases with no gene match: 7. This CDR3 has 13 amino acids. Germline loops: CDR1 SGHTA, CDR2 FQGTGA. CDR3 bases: TGTGCCAGCAGCGCCAAGGACAGGGGTAAAGCTTTCTTT. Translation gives CASSAKDRGKAFF.

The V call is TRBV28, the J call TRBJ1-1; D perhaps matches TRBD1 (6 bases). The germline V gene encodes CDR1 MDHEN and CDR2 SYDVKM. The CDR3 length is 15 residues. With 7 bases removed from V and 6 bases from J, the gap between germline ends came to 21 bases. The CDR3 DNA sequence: TGTGCCAGCACCCCCTCCGGAGGGGGGCTCGCTGAAGCTTTCTTT. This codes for CASTPSGGGLAEAFF.

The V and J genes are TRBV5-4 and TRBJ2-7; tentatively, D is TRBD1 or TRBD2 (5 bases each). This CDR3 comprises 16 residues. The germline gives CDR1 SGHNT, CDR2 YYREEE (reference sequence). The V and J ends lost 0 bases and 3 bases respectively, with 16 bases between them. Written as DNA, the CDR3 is TGTGCCAGCAGCTTGGGCAGGGAGTCGGACGTCTACGAGCAGTACTTC. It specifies CASSLGRESDVYEQYF.